The 28 T cell receptor beta chains below come from one sample, sequenced in a study of OX40 agonist ivuxolimab in advanced cancers. Method: immunoSEQ multiplex PCR; TCRdb's copy keeps in-frame clones and lacks some. The repertoire holds 55,000 to 65,000 clones, with about 85% as singletons. Sample: CD4+ or CD8+ T cells sorted from blood, taken in a trial of the OX40 agonist ivuxolimab. The receptors were sampled from an adult with an advanced solid tumor such as melanoma, head and neck, liver or kidney cancer.

This chain connects TRBV27 to TRBJ1-5; tentative D call: TRBD1 (5 bases). The germline gives CDR1 MNHEY, CDR2 SMNVEV (reference sequence). The V gene lost 6 bases and the J gene lost 1 base, with 22 bases spanning the gap. This CDR3 is 18 amino acids long. The DNA for the CDR3 is TGTGCCAGCAGACCCGCCTCGGGGCCCATTCGGAGCAATCAGCCCCAGCATTTT. Translating gives CASRPASGPIRSNQPQHF.

The rearrangement joins TRBV6-6 to TRBJ1-2; no clear D. The V end lost 6 bases, the J end lost 7 bases, and 6 bases lay between the germline ends. The CDR3 covers 10 residues. The germline CDR1 and CDR2 sequences are MNHNY and SVGAGI (reference sequence). As DNA, the CDR3 is TGTGCCAGCAGGAGCACTGGCTACACCTTC. It specifies CASRSTGYTF.

The chain employs TRBV15 and TRBJ2-6; D remains ambiguous. This CDR3 spans 14 amino acids. V was cut by 5 bases and J by 9 bases, with 14 bases left in between. CDR1 is LNHNV and CDR2 is YYDKDF in the germline V gene (reference sequence). CDR3 region: CATSSDRRLNVLTF. CDR3 in DNA: TGTGCCACCAGCTCGGACCGCCGTCTCAACGTCCTGACTTTC.

This chain's CDR3 is CASSPQAGAYTEAFF. The CDR3 DNA reads TGCGCCAGCAGCCCTCAAGCGGGGGCCTACACTGAAGCTTTCTTT. The J gene is TRBJ1-1, the V gene TRBV5-1; TRBD1 is a possible D gene (6 bases). Germline CDR1 reads SGHRS; CDR2 reads YFSETQ. This CDR3 is built from 15 residues. The germline V and J ends were trimmed by 4 bases and 3 bases, with 16 bases remaining between them.

The chain carries TRBV7-6 and TRBJ2-7; 11 nucleotides line up with TRBD2. From germline, CDR1 is SGHVS and CDR2 FNYEAQ. CDR3 length: 13 amino acids. The V segment lost 3 bases and the J segment 7 bases; nucleotides outside the gene matches: 2. The CDR3 DNA follows: TGTGCCAGCAGCTTGGCTAGCGGGAGGGAGCAGTACTTC. It codes for CASSLASGREQYF.

The chain links TRBV11-2 to TRBJ2-5; TRBD2 might be the D (6 bases). CDR3 size: 16 residues. Germline values: CDR1 SGHAT, CDR2 FQNNGV. Trimming took 4 bases from V and 5 from J, leaving 20 bases between them. As DNA, the CDR3 is TGTGCCAGCAGCTCCGGTGGGCGGGGCATTGGTGAGACCCAGTACTTC. Encoded protein: CASSSGGRGIGETQYF.

The V gene is TRBV9, the J gene TRBJ2-1; D not resolved. CDR1 and CDR2 (germline): SGDLS, YYNGEE. This CDR3 region has 13 residues. Trimming stripped 1 base from V and 6 bases from J, with 8 bases between. The CDR3 sequence is CASSVFAGNEQFF. CDR3 coding DNA: TGTGCCAGCAGCGTATTCGCCGGCAATGAGCAGTTCTTC.

This chain links TRBV5-4 with TRBJ2-5; 8 positions match TRBD1. J lost 5 bases, V lost 4 bases, and 7 bases had no gene match. Germline CDR1 and CDR2: SGHNT and YYREEE (reference sequence). This CDR3 has 14 amino acids. In DNA form, the CDR3 reads TGTGCCAGCAGCCGGGACAGGTCCGTGGAGACCCAGTACTTC. Its protein is CASSRDRSVETQYF.

The chain is built from TRBV5-6 and TRBJ1-1; a weak D match, TRBD1 (6 bases). Germline CDR1 is SGHDT and CDR2 is YYEEEE. The ends were cut back, 2 bases at V and 4 bases at J, with 18 bases in the middle. The CDR3 spans 16 residues. The CDR3 nucleotides read TGTGCCAGCAGCTTCGGTTGGGGGGCCCATGGCACTGAAGCTTTCTTT. It encodes CASSFGWGAHGTEAFF.

The chain uses TRBV7-2 and TRBJ1-2; tentatively, D is TRBD1 (6 bases). CDR1 and CDR2 from the germline V gene are SGHTA and FQGNSA. V was cut by 5 bases and J by 8 bases, with 18 bases left in between. The CDR3 has 14 residues. CDR3 region: CASSQTGTLGGYTF. CDR3 DNA: TGTGCCAGCAGCCAAACCGGGACACTTGGCGGCTACACCTTC.

The rearrangement links TRBV5-6 to TRBJ2-7; 13 nucleotides match TRBD2. V was clipped by 5 bases and J by 4 bases; unmatched bases: 12. Germline loops: CDR1 SGHDT, CDR2 YYEEEE. The CDR3 totals 17 residues. CDR3 protein: CASSKLAGGPGGYEQYF. The CDR3 DNA sequence: TGTGCCAGCAGTAAACTAGCGGGAGGGCCGGGGGGGTACGAGCAGTACTTC. Full variable domain (outside the CDR3, taken from reference TRBV5-6 and TRBJ2-7): DAGVTQSPTHLIKTRGQQVTLRCSPKSGHDTVSWYQQALGQGPQFIFQYYEEEERQRGNFPDRFSGHQFPNYSSELNVNALLLGDSALYLCASSKLAGGPGGYEQYFGPGTRLTVT.

The V and J genes are TRBV6-6 and TRBJ1-5; TRBD1 is a possible D gene (5 bases). This CDR3 is 15 amino acids long. V lost 3 bases and J 1 base, leaving 10 bases between the germline ends. CDR1 MNHNY and CDR2 SVGAGI come from the germline V gene (reference sequence). CDR3 nucleotide sequence: TGTGCCAGCAGTTATGGAGGGGAGAGCAATCAGCCCCAGCATTTT. As protein: CASSYGGESNQPQHF.

In its sample, this clone was seen once. In DNA form, the CDR3 reads TGTGCCAGCAGCGTCGGTGGGAGAGTCACAGATACGCAGTATTTT. It is translated as CASSVGGRVTDTQYF. The rearrangement joins TRBV9 to TRBJ2-3; tentative D call: TRBD2 (5 bases). The V and J ends lost 2 bases and 2 bases respectively, with 12 bases between them. Germline assignment: CDR1 SGDLS and CDR2 YYNGEE. This CDR3 has 15 residues.

The chain uses TRBV28 and TRBJ2-3, with D tentatively TRBD2 (5 bases). The germline V gene has CDR1 MDHEN and CDR2 SYDVKM. The CDR3 is 15 residues long. V lost 5 bases and J 4 bases, leaving 16 bases between the germline ends. The DNA for the CDR3 is TGTGCCAGCAGTCTTCCACTAGTGGGCGCAGATACGCAGTATTTT. Its protein product is CASSLPLVGADTQYF.

The chain links TRBV19 to TRBJ1-4, with D possibly being TRBD1 (5 bases). The germline V gene encodes CDR1 LNHDA and CDR2 SQIVND (reference sequence). CDR3 length: 15 amino acids. The germline V and J ends were trimmed by 3 bases and 4 bases, with 12 bases remaining between them. The CDR3 coding sequence is TGTGCCAGTAGTATGTCGACAGCAATTAATGAAAAACTGTTTTTT. Translated, it gives CASSMSTAINEKLFF. The whole variable domain, filled in from reference TRBV19 and TRBJ1-4, reads DGGITQSPKYLFRKEGQNVTLSCEQNLNHDAMYWYRQDPGQGLRLIYYSQIVNDFQKGDIAEGYSVSREKKESFPLTVTSAQKNPTAFYLCASSMSTAINEKLFFGSGTQLSVL.

The V call is TRBV4-3, the J call TRBJ1-5; a possible D gene is TRBD1 (5 bases). The germline V and J ends were trimmed by 0 bases and 8 bases, with 14 bases remaining between them. Germline loops: CDR1 LGHNA, CDR2 YSLEER. CDR3 length: 15 residues. As DNA, the CDR3 is TGCGCCAGCAGCCAAGATCTTGGGGGGTTCGAGCCCCAGCATTTT. Translation: CASSQDLGGFEPQHF.

Only a few counts were recorded for this clone. The chain employs TRBV7-2 and TRBJ1-5; 8 nucleotides agree with TRBD1. V dropped 5 bases and J dropped 1; count of bases not matched to a gene: 7. The V gene's germline CDR1 is SGHTA and CDR2 FQGNSA. This CDR3 has 16 amino acids. CDR3 sequence reads: CASSRTGRESNQPQHF. The DNA for the CDR3 is TGTGCCAGCAGCCGGACAGGGCGTGAGAGCAATCAGCCCCAGCATTTT.

In the case of this clone: One end of the junction does not line up with germline, which may come from a read error. This sequence joins TRBV5-4 and TRBJ2-6, with D perhaps matching TRBD1 (6 bases). The V gene's germline CDR1 is SGHNT and CDR2 YYREEE (reference sequence). This CDR3 contains 16 residues. The DNA for the CDR3 is TGTGCCAGCACCTTGGGGGCGAGGTCTGGGGCCAACGTCCTGACTTTC. Its protein product is CASTLGARSGANVLTF.

The CDR3 loop is CASSQVLAGGRAETQYF. The DNA of the CDR3 is TGCGCCAGCAGCCAAGTACTAGCGGGGGGACGGGCGGAGACCCAGTACTTC. V and J are TRBV4-3 and TRBJ2-5; 12 positions agree with TRBD2. Germline V gives CDR1 LGHNA, CDR2 YSLEER. The CDR3 totals 17 residues. With 1 base clipped from V and 5 bases from J, the junction kept 8 bases outside the gene matches.

The chain has TRBV7-6 and TRBJ2-5; 7 bases map to TRBD2. The V segment lost 5 bases and the J segment 4 bases; nucleotides outside the gene matches: 13. The germline gives CDR1 SGHVS, CDR2 FNYEAQ. This CDR3 spans 16 amino acids. The CDR3 coding sequence is TGTGCCAGCAGCCGCCCCCATGGCGGGAGTTCAGAGACCCAGTACTTC. This sequence encodes CASSRPHGGSSETQYF.

The V gene is TRBV27, the J gene TRBJ2-7; possible D gene TRBD1, 5 bases. The CDR3 covers 13 residues. Trimming removed 7 bases at V and 7 bases at J, with 17 bases between. CDR1 MNHEY and CDR2 SMNVEV come from the germline V gene (reference sequence). The CDR3 region is CASTLRAGREQYF. The CDR3 nucleotides read TGTGCCAGCACCCTCAGGGCAGGGCGGGAGCAGTACTTC.

This clone showed up just a few times. This rearrangement joins TRBV6-5 to TRBJ2-2; D remains unclear. The V and J ends lost 6 bases and 8 bases respectively, with 7 bases between them. CDR1 is MNHEY and CDR2 is SVGAGI in the germline V gene. The CDR3 is 11 amino acids. The CDR3 here is CASSTVGELFF. CDR3 nucleotide sequence: TGTGCCAGCAGCACAGTGGGGGAGCTGTTTTTT.

The chain couples TRBV30 to TRBJ2-3, with a tentative D call TRBD2 (7 bases). Germline V gene sequence: CDR1 GTSNPN, CDR2 SVGIG (reference sequence). The CDR3 spans 15 residues. V was cut by 0 bases and J by 4 bases, with 14 bases left in between. The CDR3 nucleotides read TGTGCCTGGAGTGTAGTGAGGGGGGGCCCAGATACGCAGTATTTT. Its protein is CAWSVVRGGPDTQYF.

This rearrangement joins TRBV11-1 to TRBJ2-3; 9 bases are shared with TRBD1. The CDR3 covers 18 residues. Germline loops: CDR1 SGHAT, CDR2 FQDESV (reference sequence). V trimming: 2 bases; J trimming: 3 bases; junction bases outside the gene matches: 12. The CDR3 nucleotides read TGTGCCAGCAGCTTACGGGGGGCGGGACAGGGTTCGACAGATACGCAGTATTTT. Amino acids: CASSLRGAGQGSTDTQYF.

This clone was found once. The CDR3 spells CAISGGQVHTGELFF. The CDR3 bases are TGTGCCATCAGTGGGGGACAGGTCCACACCGGGGAGCTGTTTTTT. The chain is built from TRBV10-3 and TRBJ2-2; 8 positions match TRBD1. This CDR3 spans 15 amino acids. CDR1 and CDR2 from the germline V gene are ENHRY and SYGVKD. Trimming removed 4 bases from V and 3 bases from J; junction bases left unmatched: 4.

The chain uses TRBV4-3 and TRBJ2-1, with a possible D match to TRBD2 (6 bases). Germline V gene data show CDR1 as LGHNA and CDR2 as YSLEER. V was shortened by 1 base and J by 4 bases, with 11 bases between the two germline ends. This CDR3 is built from 15 residues. CDR3: CASSQGWDSYNEQFF. The DNA of the CDR3 is TGCGCCAGCAGCCAAGGGTGGGACTCTTACAATGAGCAGTTCTTC.

The rearrangement joins TRBV7-8 to TRBJ1-1; a weak D match, TRBD1 (6 bases). Germline loops: CDR1 SGHVS, CDR2 FQNEAQ. The CDR3 contains 14 residues. Trimming took 0 bases from V and 7 from J, leaving 12 bases between them. CDR3 protein: CASSLARTAGEAFF. The CDR3 bases are TGTGCCAGCAGCTTAGCGAGGACAGCGGGTGAAGCTTTCTTT. The full variable domain, with the rest looked up from reference TRBV7-8 and TRBJ1-1, is GAGVSQSPRYKVAKRGQDVALRCDPISGHVSLFWYQQALGQGPEFLTYFQNEAQLDKSGLPSDRFFAERPEGSVSTLKIQRTQQEDSAVYLCASSLARTAGEAFFGQGTRLTVV.

The CDR3 region has the DNA TGTGCCAGCAGCTTTAGCGGGAGGGAAACAGATACGCAGTATTTT. Protein: CASSFSGRETDTQYF. The chain joins TRBV11-2 to TRBJ2-3, with 11 positions matching TRBD2. This CDR3 comprises 15 residues. CDR1 is SGHAT and CDR2 is FQNNGV in the germline V gene. Trimming took 3 bases from V and 3 from J; bases not matched to a gene: 2.